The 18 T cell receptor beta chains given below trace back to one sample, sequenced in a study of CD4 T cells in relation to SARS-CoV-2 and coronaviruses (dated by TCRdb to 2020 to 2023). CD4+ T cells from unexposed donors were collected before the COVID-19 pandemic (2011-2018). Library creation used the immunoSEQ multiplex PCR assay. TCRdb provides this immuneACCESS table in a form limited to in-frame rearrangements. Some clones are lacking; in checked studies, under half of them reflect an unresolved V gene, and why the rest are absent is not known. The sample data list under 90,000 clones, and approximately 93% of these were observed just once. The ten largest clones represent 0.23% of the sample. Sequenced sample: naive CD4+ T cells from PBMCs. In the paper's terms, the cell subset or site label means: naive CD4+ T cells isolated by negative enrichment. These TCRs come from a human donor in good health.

The CDR3 here is CASSLDARGDYGYTF. The DNA for the CDR3 is TGTGCCAGCAGCTTAGATGCACGCGGGGACTATGGCTACACCTTC. J is TRBJ1-2 and V is TRBV7-6, with no clear D. The CDR3 sequence is 15 residues long. The V gene lost 1 base and the J gene lost 3 bases, with 12 bases spanning the gap. Germline values: CDR1 SGHVS, CDR2 FNYEAQ.

The CDR3 sequence is CASSPQGNQETQYF. CDR3 bases: TGTGCCAGCAGTCCCCAGGGAAACCAAGAGACCCAGTACTTC. The V call is TRBV6-2 or TRBV6-3, the J call TRBJ2-5, with a possible D match to TRBD1 (5 bases). Looked up from germline, CDR1 is MNHEY and CDR2 is SVGEGT. V lost 5 bases, J lost 0 bases, and 10 bases lay in between. The CDR3 sequence is 14 residues long.

CDR3 DNA: TGTGCCAGCAGGCCAAGCGGCTCTGGGGCCAACGTCCTGACTTTC. This gives the protein CASRPSGSGANVLTF. The chain combines TRBV6-6 with TRBJ2-6, with D possibly being TRBD2 (5 bases). The CDR3 consists of 15 residues. Trimming removed 6 bases from V and 0 bases from J, with 9 bases in between. CDR1 is MNHNY and CDR2 is SVGAGI in the germline V gene (reference sequence).

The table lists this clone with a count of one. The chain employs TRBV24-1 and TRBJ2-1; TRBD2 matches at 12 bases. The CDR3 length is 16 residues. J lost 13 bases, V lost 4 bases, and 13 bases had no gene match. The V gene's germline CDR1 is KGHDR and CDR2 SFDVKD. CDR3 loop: CATSEPSGRALPGQFF. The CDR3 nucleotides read TGTGCCACCAGTGAACCTAGCGGGAGGGCCTTGCCTGGCCAGTTCTTC.

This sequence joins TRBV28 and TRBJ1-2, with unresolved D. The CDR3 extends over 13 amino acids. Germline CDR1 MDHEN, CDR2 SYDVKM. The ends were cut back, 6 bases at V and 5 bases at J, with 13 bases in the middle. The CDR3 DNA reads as TGTGCCAGCAGGGGCGCGAGTCGGTATGGCTACACCTTC. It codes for CASRGASRYGYTF.

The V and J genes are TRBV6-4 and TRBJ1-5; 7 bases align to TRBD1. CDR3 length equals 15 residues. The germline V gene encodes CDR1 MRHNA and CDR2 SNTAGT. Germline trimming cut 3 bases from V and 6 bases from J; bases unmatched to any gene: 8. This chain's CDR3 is CASSEEGAIGQPQHF. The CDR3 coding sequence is TGTGCCAGCAGTGAGGAGGGGGCTATAGGTCAGCCCCAGCATTTT.

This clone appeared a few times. The CDR3 region has the DNA TGTGCCAGCTCACCGAGGGGAGGGGCCCAATACACCGGGGAGCTGTTTTTT. It specifies CASSPRGGAQYTGELFF. The V and J genes are TRBV18 and TRBJ2-2, with 7 bases matching TRBD2. The J segment lost 3 bases and the V segment lost 3 bases, leaving 10 bases of the junction unmatched. Germline V lookup: CDR1 KGHSH, CDR2 LQKENI. CDR3 length: 17 residues.

The CDR3 DNA is TGTGCCAGCCGGGACTGGACCTACGAGCAGTACTTC. Its protein is CASRDWTYEQYF. The chain couples TRBV6-5 to TRBJ2-7, with D tentatively TRBD2 (6 bases). Germline CDR1 reads MNHEY; CDR2 reads SVGAGI. V was cut by 8 bases and J by 2 bases, with 10 bases left in between. The CDR3 is 12 amino acids.

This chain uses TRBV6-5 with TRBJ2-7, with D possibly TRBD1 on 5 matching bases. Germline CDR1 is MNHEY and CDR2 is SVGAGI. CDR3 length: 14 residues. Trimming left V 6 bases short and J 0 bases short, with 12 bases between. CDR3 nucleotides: TGTGCCAGCAGCATAATCGGACACTCCTACGAGCAGTACTTC. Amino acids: CASSIIGHSYEQYF.

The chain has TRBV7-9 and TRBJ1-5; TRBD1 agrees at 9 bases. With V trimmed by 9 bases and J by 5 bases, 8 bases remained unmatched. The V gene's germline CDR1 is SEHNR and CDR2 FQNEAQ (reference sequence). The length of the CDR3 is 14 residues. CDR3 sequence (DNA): TGTGCCAGGATAAAGGACAGGGGCTATCAGCCCCAGCATTTT. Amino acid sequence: CARIKDRGYQPQHF. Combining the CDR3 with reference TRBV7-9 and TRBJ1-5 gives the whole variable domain DTGVSQNPRHKITKRGQNVTFRCDPISEHNRLYWYRQTLGQGPEFLTYFQNEAQLEKSRLLSDRFSAERPKGSFSTLEIQRTEQGDSAMYLCARIKDRGYQPQHFGDGTRLSIL.

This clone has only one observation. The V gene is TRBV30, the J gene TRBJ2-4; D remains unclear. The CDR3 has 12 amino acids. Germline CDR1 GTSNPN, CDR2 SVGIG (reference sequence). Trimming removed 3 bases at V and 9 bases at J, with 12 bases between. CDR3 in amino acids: CAWRLDRGIQYF. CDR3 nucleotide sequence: TGTGCCTGGAGGTTGGACCGAGGCATTCAGTACTTC.

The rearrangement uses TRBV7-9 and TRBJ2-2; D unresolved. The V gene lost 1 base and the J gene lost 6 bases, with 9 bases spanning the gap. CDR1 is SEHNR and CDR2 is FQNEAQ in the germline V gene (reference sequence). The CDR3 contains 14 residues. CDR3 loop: CASSLVRGAGELFF. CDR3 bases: TGTGCCAGCAGCTTAGTCAGAGGCGCCGGGGAGCTGTTTTTT.

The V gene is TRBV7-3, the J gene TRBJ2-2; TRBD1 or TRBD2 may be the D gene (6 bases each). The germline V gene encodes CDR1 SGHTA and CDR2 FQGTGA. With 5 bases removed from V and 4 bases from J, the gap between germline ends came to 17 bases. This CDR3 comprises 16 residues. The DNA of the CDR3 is TGTGCCAGCAGCCCAAGGGGGGCCCCGGGCACCGGGGAGCTGTTTTTT. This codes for CASSPRGAPGTGELFF.

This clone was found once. The DNA for the CDR3 is TGTGCCAGCTCACGGCAAACAGGGGTCACCGGGGAGCTGTTTTTT. Amino acid sequence: CASSRQTGVTGELFF. The chain links TRBV18 to TRBJ2-2; TRBD1 aligns across 7 bases. Germline CDR1 reads KGHSH; CDR2 reads LQKENI. After removal of 4 bases from V and 4 bases from J, the junction contained 6 bases not matched to a gene. This CDR3 spans 15 amino acids.

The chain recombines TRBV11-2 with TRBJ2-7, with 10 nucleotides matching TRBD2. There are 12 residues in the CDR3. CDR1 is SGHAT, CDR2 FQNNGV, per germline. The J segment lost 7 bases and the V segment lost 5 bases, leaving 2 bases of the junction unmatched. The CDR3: CASSRGLAEQYF. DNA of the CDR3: TGTGCCAGCAGCCGGGGACTAGCGGAGCAGTACTTC.

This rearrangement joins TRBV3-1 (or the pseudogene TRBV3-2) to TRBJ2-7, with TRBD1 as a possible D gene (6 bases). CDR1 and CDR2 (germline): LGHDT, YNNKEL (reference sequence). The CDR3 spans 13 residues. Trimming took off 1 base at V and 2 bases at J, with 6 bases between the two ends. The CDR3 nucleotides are TGTGCCAGCAGCCAAGGGACAGCCTACGAGCAGTACTTC. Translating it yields CASSQGTAYEQYF.

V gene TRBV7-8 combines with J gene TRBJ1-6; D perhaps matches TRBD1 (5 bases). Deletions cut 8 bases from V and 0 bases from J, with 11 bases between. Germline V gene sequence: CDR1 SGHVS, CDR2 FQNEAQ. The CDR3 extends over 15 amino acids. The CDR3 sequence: CASGEGFSYNSPLHF. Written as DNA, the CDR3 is TGTGCCAGCGGAGAGGGGTTCTCCTATAATTCACCCCTCCACTTT.

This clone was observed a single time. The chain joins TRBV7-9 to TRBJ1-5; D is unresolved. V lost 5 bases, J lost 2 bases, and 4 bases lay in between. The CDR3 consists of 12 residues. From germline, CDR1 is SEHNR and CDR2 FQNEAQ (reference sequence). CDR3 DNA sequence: TGTGCCAGCAGCCGGGGCAATCAGCCCCAGCATTTT. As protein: CASSRGNQPQHF.